This TCR beta chain is from a study of T cells after yellow fever vaccination. CDR1 and CDR2 from the germline V gene are MNHNS and SASEGT. The V and J ends lost 4 bases and 3 bases respectively, with 10 bases between them. The CDR3 covers 13 residues. TCRdb used MiXCR to reprocess the 5' RACE reads, holding one entry per CDR3 protein. This table has 500,000 to 550,000 distinct CDR3 sequences, about a fifth appearing once. Sequenced here: PBMCs, sampled roughly 20 days after the first yellow fever vaccination. The chain recombines TRBV6-1 with TRBJ2-7; D perhaps matches TRBD1 (6 bases). The receptor comes from a man between 18 and 35 years old who received the YFV17D yellow fever vaccine. The CDR3 reads CASSGTVGYEQYV. Here the CDR3 DNA reads TGTGCCAGCAGTGGGACAGTCGGCTACGAGCAGTACGTC.